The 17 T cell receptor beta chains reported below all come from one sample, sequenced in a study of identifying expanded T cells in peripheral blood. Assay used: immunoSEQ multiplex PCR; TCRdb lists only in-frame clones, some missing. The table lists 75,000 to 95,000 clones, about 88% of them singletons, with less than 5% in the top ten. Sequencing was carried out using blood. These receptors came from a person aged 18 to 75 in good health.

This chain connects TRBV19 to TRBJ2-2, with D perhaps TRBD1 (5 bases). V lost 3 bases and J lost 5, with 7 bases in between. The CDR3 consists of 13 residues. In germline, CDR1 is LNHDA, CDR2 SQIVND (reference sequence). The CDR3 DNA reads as TGTGCCAGTAGTATTAGGGGTACCGGGGAGCTGTTTTTT. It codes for CASSIRGTGELFF.

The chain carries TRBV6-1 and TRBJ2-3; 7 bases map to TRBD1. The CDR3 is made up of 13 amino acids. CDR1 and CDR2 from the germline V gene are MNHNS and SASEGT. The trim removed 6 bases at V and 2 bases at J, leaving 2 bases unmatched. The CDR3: CASRTGTTDTQYF. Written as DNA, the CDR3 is TGTGCCAGCAGGACAGGGACCACAGATACGCAGTATTTT.

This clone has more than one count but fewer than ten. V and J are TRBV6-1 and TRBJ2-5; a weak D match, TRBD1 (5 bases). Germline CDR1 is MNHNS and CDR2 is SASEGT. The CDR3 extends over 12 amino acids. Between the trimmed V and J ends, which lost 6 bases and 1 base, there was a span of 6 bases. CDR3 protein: CASRTAQETQYF. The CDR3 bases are TGTGCCAGCAGGACAGCCCAAGAGACCCAGTACTTC.

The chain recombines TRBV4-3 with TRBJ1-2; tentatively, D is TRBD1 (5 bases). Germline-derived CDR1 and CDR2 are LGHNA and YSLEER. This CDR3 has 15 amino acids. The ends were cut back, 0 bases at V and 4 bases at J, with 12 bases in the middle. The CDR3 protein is CASSQDVRGGYGYTF. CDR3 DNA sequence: TGCGCCAGCAGCCAAGACGTCCGGGGCGGCTATGGCTACACCTTC.

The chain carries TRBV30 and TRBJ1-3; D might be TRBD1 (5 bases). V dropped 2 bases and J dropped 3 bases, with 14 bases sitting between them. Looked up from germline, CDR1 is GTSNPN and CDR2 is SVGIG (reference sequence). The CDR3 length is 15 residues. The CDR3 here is CAWSRGFSLGNTIYF. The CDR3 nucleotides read TGTGCCTGGAGTAGGGGATTCTCTCTTGGAAACACCATATATTTT.

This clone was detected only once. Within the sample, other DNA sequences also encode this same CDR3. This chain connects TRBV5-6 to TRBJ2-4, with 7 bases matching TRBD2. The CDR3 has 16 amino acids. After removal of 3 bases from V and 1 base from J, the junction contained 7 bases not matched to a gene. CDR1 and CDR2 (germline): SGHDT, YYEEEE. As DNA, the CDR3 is TGTGCCAGCAGCTCCAGGGTGCGGGGGGCCAAAAACATTCAGTACTTC. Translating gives CASSSRVRGAKNIQYF.

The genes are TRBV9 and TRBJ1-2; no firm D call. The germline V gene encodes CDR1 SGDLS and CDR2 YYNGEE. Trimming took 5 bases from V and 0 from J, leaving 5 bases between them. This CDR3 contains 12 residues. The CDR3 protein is CASSLANYGYTF. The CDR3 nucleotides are TGTGCCAGCAGTCTTGCTAACTATGGCTACACCTTC.

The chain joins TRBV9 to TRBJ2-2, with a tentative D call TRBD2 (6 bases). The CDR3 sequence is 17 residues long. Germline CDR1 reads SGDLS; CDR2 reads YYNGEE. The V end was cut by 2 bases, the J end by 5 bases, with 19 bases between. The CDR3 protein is CASSVSSGSGKTGELFF. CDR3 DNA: TGTGCCAGCAGCGTCTCCTCCGGTAGCGGCAAGACCGGGGAGCTGTTTTTT.

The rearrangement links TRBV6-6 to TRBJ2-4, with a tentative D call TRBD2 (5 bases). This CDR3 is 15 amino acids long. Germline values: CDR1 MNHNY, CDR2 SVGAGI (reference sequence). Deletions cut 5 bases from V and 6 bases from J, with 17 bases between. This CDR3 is CASSNTGSRLNIQYF. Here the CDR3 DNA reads TGTGCCAGCAGTAACACGGGAAGTAGGCTAAACATTCAGTACTTC.

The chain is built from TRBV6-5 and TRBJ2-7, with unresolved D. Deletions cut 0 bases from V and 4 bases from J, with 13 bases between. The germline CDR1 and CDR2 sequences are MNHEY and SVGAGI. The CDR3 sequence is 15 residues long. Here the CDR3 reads CASSYSIGSEYEQYF. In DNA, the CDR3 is TGTGCCAGCAGTTACTCTATAGGGTCGGAGTACGAGCAGTACTTC.

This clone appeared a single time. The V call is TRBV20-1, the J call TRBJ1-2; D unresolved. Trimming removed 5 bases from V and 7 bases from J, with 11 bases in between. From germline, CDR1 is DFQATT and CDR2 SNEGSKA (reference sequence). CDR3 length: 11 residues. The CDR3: CSAEVKGGYTF. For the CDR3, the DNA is TGCAGTGCTGAGGTGAAGGGTGGCTACACCTTC.

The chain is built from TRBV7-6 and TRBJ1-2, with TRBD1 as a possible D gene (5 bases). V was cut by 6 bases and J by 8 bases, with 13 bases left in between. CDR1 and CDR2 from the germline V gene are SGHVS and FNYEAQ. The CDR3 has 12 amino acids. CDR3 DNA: TGTGCCAGCAGGGGGCTATTAAGCGGCTACACCTTC. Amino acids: CASRGLLSGYTF.

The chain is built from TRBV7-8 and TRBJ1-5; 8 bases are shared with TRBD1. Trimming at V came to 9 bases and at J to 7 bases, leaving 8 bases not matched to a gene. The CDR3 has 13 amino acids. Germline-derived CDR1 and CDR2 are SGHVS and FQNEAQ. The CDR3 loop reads CASKGQAGQPQHF. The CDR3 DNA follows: TGTGCCAGTAAGGGACAGGCGGGACAGCCCCAGCATTTT.

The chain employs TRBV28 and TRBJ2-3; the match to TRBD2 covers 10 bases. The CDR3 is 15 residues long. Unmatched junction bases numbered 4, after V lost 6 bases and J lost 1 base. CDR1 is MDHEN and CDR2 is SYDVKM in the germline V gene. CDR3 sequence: CASSPTSGGTDTQYF. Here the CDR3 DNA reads TGTGCCAGCAGCCCCACTAGCGGGGGCACAGATACGCAGTATTTT. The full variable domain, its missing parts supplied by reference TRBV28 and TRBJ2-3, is DVKVTQSSRYLVKRTGEKVFLECVQDMDHENMFWYRQDPGLGLRLIYFSYDVKMKEKGDIPEGYSVSREKKERFSLILESASTNQTSMYLCASSPTSGGTDTQYFGPGTRLTVL.

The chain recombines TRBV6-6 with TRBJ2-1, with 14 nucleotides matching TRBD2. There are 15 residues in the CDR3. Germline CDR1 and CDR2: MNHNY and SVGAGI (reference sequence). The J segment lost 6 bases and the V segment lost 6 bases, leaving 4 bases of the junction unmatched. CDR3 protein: CASSRGLAGANEQFF. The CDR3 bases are TGTGCCAGCAGCCGGGGACTAGCGGGGGCCAATGAGCAGTTCTTC.

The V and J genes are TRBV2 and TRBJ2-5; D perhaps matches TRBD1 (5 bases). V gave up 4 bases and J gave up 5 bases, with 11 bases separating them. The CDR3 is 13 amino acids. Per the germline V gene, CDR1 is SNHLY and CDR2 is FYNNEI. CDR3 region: CASSAYRRETQYF. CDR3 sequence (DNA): TGTGCCAGCAGTGCATACAGGCGGGAGACCCAGTACTTC.

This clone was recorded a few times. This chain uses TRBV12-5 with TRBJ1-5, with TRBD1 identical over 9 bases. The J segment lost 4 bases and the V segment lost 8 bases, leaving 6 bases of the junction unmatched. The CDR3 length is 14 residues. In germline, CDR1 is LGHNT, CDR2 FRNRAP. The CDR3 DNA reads TGTGCTAGTACACCGGGACAGGGTAATCAGCCCCAGCATTTT. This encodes CASTPGQGNQPQHF.